A selection of T cell receptor beta chains follows, all from one sample in a study of shared clonotypes between healthy human individuals. Profiled with immunoSEQ multiplex PCR; TCRdb holds only in-frame clones, not every one. Here the sample spans 2 million to 2.5 million clones, approximately 95% being singletons. Sequencing was done on a sample of naive CD4+ T cells from PBMCs. The receptors here all came from a man aged 18 to 35 in good health. Some clones in this sample may be carry-over from other donors' samples. The CDR3 runs from the conserved cysteine through the conserved F or W. D genes are given only for firm matches. Expanded clones get a size class; other rows say once, few or many, or leave the size out.

j_call d_call v_call clone_size cdr3_aa cdr3_nt
TRBJ1-4 NA TRBV7-9 once CASSLWETTNEKLFF TGTGCCAGCAGCTTATGGGAAACAACTAATGAAAAACTGTTTTTT
TRBJ1-1 NA TRBV18 NA CASSPRTENTEAFF TGTGCCAGCTCACCCCGGACAGAAAACACTGAAGCTTTCTTT
TRBJ2-1 TRBD2 TRBV30 NA CAWGLAGGYEQFF TGTGCCTGGGGGCTAGCGGGAGGTTATGAGCAGTTCTTC
TRBJ2-2 NA TRBV10-3 NA CAISEATGPGELFF TGTGCCATCAGTGAGGCGACAGGCCCCGGGGAGCTGTTTTTT
TRBJ2-7 TRBD2 TRBV5-1 few CASSWTSGSSYEQYF TGCGCCAGCAGCTGGACTAGCGGGAGCTCCTACGAGCAGTACTTC
TRBJ2-2 NA TRBV5-4 NA CASSQRVGELFF TGTGCCAGCAGCCAGAGAGTCGGGGAGCTGTTTTTT
TRBJ2-3 NA TRBV5-1 once CASSPPIGQSDTQYF TGCGCCAGCAGCCCGCCAATCGGACAGTCAGATACGCAGTATTTT
TRBJ1-2 NA TRBV7-2 NA CASSSQRQDYYGYTF TGTGCCAGCAGCTCGCAGAGACAGGACTACTATGGCTACACCTTC
TRBJ2-7 NA TRBV5-5 NA CASSSLRGYYEQYF TGTGCCAGCAGCTCACTCAGGGGATACTACGAGCAGTACTTC
TRBJ1-5 NA TRBV6-6 NA CASSLREGNNQPQHF TGTGCCAGCAGTTTAAGGGAAGGGAACAATCAGCCCCAGCATTTT
TRBJ1-3 NA TRBV27 NA CASSPRGTGNTIYF TGTGCCAGCAGTCCCCGAGGGACGGGAAACACCATATATTTT
TRBJ1-1 TRBD1 TRBV2 NA CASSWDRGYTEAFF TGTGCCAGCAGTTGGGACAGGGGATACACTGAAGCTTTCTTT
TRBJ2-4 NA TRBV14 NA CASSARDGRNIQYF TGTGCCAGCAGCGCGCGGGACGGACGAAACATTCAGTACTTC
TRBJ1-4 NA TRBV5-6 NA CASSVTGTPNEKLFF TGTGCCAGCAGCGTAACAGGGACCCCTAATGAAAAACTGTTTTTT
TRBJ2-7 NA TRBV29-1 NA CSVALGSYEQYF TGCAGCGTCGCTCTAGGCTCCTACGAGCAGTACTTC
TRBJ1-2 NA TRBV2 NA CASSEERRGPGGYTF TGTGCCAGCAGTGAGGAACGGAGGGGCCCTGGGGGCTACACCTTC
TRBJ2-3 NA TRBV6-5 NA CASSYRDPPDTQYF TGTGCCAGCAGTTACAGGGACCCACCAGATACGCAGTATTTT
TRBJ2-1 NA TRBV9 NA CASSISSGLSYNEQFF TGTGCCAGCAGCATTTCCAGCGGGCTATCCTACAATGAGCAGTTCTTC
TRBJ1-2 NA TRBV6-5 few CASSPNPPGGYTF TGTGCCAGCAGTCCGAATCCCCCAGGAGGCTACACCTTC
TRBJ2-7 TRBD2 TRBV6-1 NA CASSERASGVIYEQYF TGTGCCAGCAGTGAACGCGCTAGCGGGGTTATCTACGAGCAGTACTTC
TRBJ2-7 NA TRBV6-6 few CASRAGTRPYEQYF TGTGCCAGCAGAGCCGGGACCAGGCCCTACGAGCAGTACTTC
TRBJ2-7 NA TRBV27 NA CASSLEPGSYEQYF TGTGCCAGCAGTTTAGAACCAGGGAGCTACGAGCAGTACTTC
TRBJ2-3 NA TRBV19 NA CASSLGGMEYF TGTGCCAGTAGCCTCGGAGGTATGGAGTATTTT
TRBJ2-2 NA TRBV29-1 NA CSVEKDNTGELFF TGCAGCGTTGAAAAGGATAACACCGGGGAGCTGTTTTTT
TRBJ2-1 TRBD1 TRBV5-4 NA CASSRTGGSSYNEQFF TGTGCCAGCAGCCGAACAGGGGGGAGCTCCTACAATGAGCAGTTCTTC
TRBJ2-7 TRBD2 TRBV6-5 NA CASSSSPGLAIYEQYF TGTGCCAGCAGTTCCTCTCCGGGACTAGCGATCTACGAGCAGTACTTC
TRBJ2-1 TRBD2 TRBV10-1 NA CASSPGTSGSNEQFF TGCGCCAGCAGTCCCGGGACTAGCGGGTCGAATGAGCAGTTCTTC
TRBJ2-7 TRBD2 TRBV6-1 NA CASRVSGVPYEQYF TGTGCCAGCAGGGTGAGCGGGGTTCCCTACGAGCAGTACTTC
TRBJ1-5 TRBD1 TRBV7-8 NA CASSLLSQGADQPQHF TGTGCCAGCAGCTTACTCTCACAGGGGGCGGATCAGCCCCAGCATTTT
TRBJ2-3 TRBD2 TRBV9 NA CASSATSGREWVTQYF TGTGCCAGCAGCGCTACTAGCGGGAGGGAGTGGGTTACGCAGTATTTT
TRBJ1-5 NA TRBV28 NA CASSPTYSNQPQHF TGTGCCAGCAGTCCCACTTATAGCAATCAGCCCCAGCATTTT
TRBJ2-3 TRBD1 TRBV10-3 NA CAISERTGGTDTQYF TGTGCCATCAGTGAGAGGACAGGAGGCACAGATACGCAGTATTTT
TRBJ1-5 NA TRBV28 NA CASRGSTGTRSNQPQHF TGTGCCAGCAGGGGGTCTACCGGGACCAGGAGCAATCAGCCCCAGCATTTT